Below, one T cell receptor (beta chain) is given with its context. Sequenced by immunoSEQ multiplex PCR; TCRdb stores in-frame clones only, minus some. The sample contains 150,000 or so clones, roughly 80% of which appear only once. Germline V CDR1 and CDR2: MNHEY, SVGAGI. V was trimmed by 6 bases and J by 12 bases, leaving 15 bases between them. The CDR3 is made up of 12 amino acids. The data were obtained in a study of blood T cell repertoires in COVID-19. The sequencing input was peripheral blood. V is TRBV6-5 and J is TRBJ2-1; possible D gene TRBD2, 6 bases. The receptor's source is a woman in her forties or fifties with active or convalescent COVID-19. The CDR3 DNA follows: TGTGCCAGCAGATTCGCGTGGGAGGCGCAGTTCTTC. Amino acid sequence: CASRFAWEAQFF.